This TCR beta chain comes out of a study of resident and recirculating memory T cells in vitiligo. Study background: Each patient gave two lesional and two nonlesional epidermal shave biopsies, plus PBMCs.

Patients' lesions had not changed for the previous 6 months. Patients who had received treatment within the previous three months were excluded. Trimming stripped 4 bases from V and 8 bases from J, with 15 bases between. Germline CDR1 is LGHNA and CDR2 is YSLEER. The CDR3 totals 14 residues. Assay used: immunoSEQ multiplex PCR; TCRdb lists only in-frame clones, some missing. The sample has roughly 80,000 clones, approximately 90% seen once. The clonotype originates from a male donor with vitiligo. Material: blood. V gene TRBV4-3 combines with J gene TRBJ2-1; tentatively, D is TRBD2 (5 bases). Here the CDR3 DNA reads TGCGCCAGCAGCCGCACTAGATCGGTCTATGAGCAGTTCTTC. Translation gives CASSRTRSVYEQFF.